This paragraph covers one T cell receptor (beta chain) sequence. This specimen belongs to a study of blood T cell repertoires in COVID-19. The assay was immunoSEQ multiplex PCR, and TCRdb's table has in-frame clones only and misses some. The profile shows 200,000 or so clones, 70% to 90% of them singletons. CDR1 and CDR2 from the germline V gene are MGHRA and YSYEKL. The CDR3 is 19 residues long. Trimming at V came to 1 base and at J to 0 bases, leaving 8 bases not matched to a gene. Material for sequencing was peripheral blood. The J gene is TRBJ2-6, the V gene TRBV4-1; TRBD1 matches at 8 bases. This TCR was sampled from a man between 65 and 80 years old with active or convalescent COVID-19. The DNA for the CDR3 is TGCGCCAGCAGCCAAGTTGCTCCAGGGGGCGCCTCTGGGGCCAACGTCCTGACTTTC. The encoded protein is CASSQVAPGGASGANVLTF.